This T cell receptor beta chain appears in the sequencing data of a study of blood T cell repertoires in COVID-19. Across the study: T cells, B-cell-depleted T cells, or PBMCs provided the cDNA or gDNA that served as material.

V was clipped by 5 bases and J by 2 bases; unmatched bases: 5. The length of the CDR3 is 16 residues. Germline V CDR1 and CDR2: GTSNPN, SVGIG (reference sequence). Some clones are missing from TCRdb's copy, which holds only in-frame ones; the method was immunoSEQ multiplex PCR. This table has around 72,000 clones, roughly 89% appearing once. The sequence came from a woman aged 50 to 60 with acute or convalescent COVID-19. Material for sequencing was peripheral blood. The V gene is TRBV30, the J gene TRBJ2-6, with 11 bases matching TRBD1. CDR3 protein: CAWGQGAVAGANVLTF. The CDR3 DNA is TGTGCCTGGGGACAGGGGGCTGTAGCTGGGGCCAACGTCCTGACTTTC.